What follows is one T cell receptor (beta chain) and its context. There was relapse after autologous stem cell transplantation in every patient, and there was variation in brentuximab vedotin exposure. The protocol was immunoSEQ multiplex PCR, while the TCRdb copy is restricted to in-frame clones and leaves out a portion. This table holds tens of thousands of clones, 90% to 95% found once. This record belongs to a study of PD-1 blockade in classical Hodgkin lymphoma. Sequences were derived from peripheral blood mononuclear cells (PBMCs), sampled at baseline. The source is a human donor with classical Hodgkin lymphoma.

The CDR3 protein is CASSPRQGAQLVKLFF. The CDR3 nucleotides read TGTGCCAGCAGCCCGAGACAGGGGGCGCAATTGGTGAAACTGTTTTTT. The chain has TRBV7-6 and TRBJ1-4; 10 positions agree with TRBD1. Germline CDR1 and CDR2: SGHVS and FNYEAQ. V gave up 5 bases and J gave up 11 bases; unmatched junction bases: 14. There are 16 residues in the CDR3. The full variable domain, completed using reference TRBV7-6 and TRBJ1-4, is GAGVSQSPRYKVTKRGQDVALRCDPISGHVSLYWYRQALGQGPEFLTYFNYEAQQDKSGLPNDRFSAERPEGSISTLTIQRTEQRDSAMYRCASSPRQGAQLVKLFFGSGTQLSVL.